Reported below is one T cell receptor (beta chain). The antigen it recognizes is unknown. Nothing much larger sits one base from this clone, and base qualities are not available. CDR1 and CDR2, per the germline V gene (reference sequence), are SEHNR and FQNEAQ. The CDR3 holds 11 amino acids from the cysteine to the phenylalanine. The kept DNA is CDR3 alone, 33 bases in frame from the first base. V is shortened by 8 bases, J by 8 bases, and the region joining them spans 10 bases. The CDR3 regions of human TCRbeta chains were analyzed by immunosequencing. On the study's bioinformatics: Repertoire TCRs were checked for matches against a reference library of SARS-CoV-2-specific TCRs that had been generated using the MIRA antigen-specificity platform. Breadth was defined as the fraction of unique TCRs that were SARS-CoV-2-associated, and depth was defined as the fraction of total T cells that were SARS-CoV-2-associated. Using the MIRA data, every spike-specific TCR was mapped to the spike region that the TCR reacted to and assigned to either a CD4 or a CD8 class. Log10-transformed breadth and depth values were compared by one-way ANOVA with Sidak's multiple comparisons tests. Drawn from immuneACCESS, this table holds only the in-frame rearrangements with V and J called that TCRdb kept. Clones are partly lost; checked studies trace under half to an unresolved V gene and leave the rest unexplained. That table is the source of V, J and clone size, and D and trimming were worked out from the DNA. The sample table records 75,000 to 95,000 clones; about 92% of these occur just once. The ten largest make up roughly 3.9% of the sample.

The time point label of this sample denotes: baseline before first vaccination. The vaccinee samples were drawn from two UK trials, COV001 and COV002, one of which was a single-blind randomized controlled phase 2/3 trial testing AZD1222 (ChAdOx1 nCoV-19) in healthy adults. For TCRbeta chain sequencing, PBMC samples were collected from trial participants at day 0 and at day 28 after the second dose. The record originates from a study of T cell responses to AZD1222 COVID-19 vaccine (dated by TCRdb to 2020 to 2022). Context from the whole study: AZD1222 recipients with second doses at about 4 weeks or about 12 weeks were pooled, because spike-specific TCR depth and breadth did not differ between schedules. A total of 233 trial participants underwent TCR sequencing, of whom 207 received two doses of AZD1222 and about 26 received two doses of the MenACWY control vaccine. Trial participants were enrolled by age into 18-55, 56-69 and 70-plus year subgroups, with 148, 28 and 57 TCR-sequenced participants respectively.

What the work shows at the level of the full study, not this receptor alone: Vaccine-associated CD4 TCRs spanned the whole spike protein, with dominant responses in regions 160-218 and 743-854. Because no day 14 peak-response samples were available, the repertoires could be characterized only after the peak T cell response. A significant rise in spike-specific TCR breadth and depth was observed after two AZD1222 doses relative to day 0 and relative to MenACWY recipients. The 56-69-year group was small, and its depth increase did not reach significance, likely because of low power. Reportedly, close to half of the unique spike-specific TCRs recognized epitopes lying outside the regions that are mutated in the B.1.351 and B.1.1.7 variants. Conclusions about previously exposed vaccinees are limited because only 6 or 7 AZD1222 recipients were SARS-CoV-2 seropositive at baseline. Participants were mostly white British and included more females than males, and it was suggested by the authors that clonal diversity may have been underestimated.

This TCR derives from an adult in good health. The sequencing used peripheral blood, collected on day 0 of AZD1222 vaccination. This chain joins TRBV7-9 to TRBJ2-1; the D gene cannot be resolved reliably. The DNA reads TGTGCCAGCTCCCGGACGGATGAGCAGTTCTTC. The encoded protein is CASSRTDEQFF. Where the CDR3 stops, the reference TRBV7-9 and TRBJ2-1 genes take over; the full variable domain is DTGVSQNPRHKITKRGQNVTFRCDPISEHNRLYWYRQTLGQGPEFLTYFQNEAQLEKSRLLSDRFSAERPKGSFSTLEIQRTEQGDSAMYLCASSRTDEQFFGPGTRLTVL.